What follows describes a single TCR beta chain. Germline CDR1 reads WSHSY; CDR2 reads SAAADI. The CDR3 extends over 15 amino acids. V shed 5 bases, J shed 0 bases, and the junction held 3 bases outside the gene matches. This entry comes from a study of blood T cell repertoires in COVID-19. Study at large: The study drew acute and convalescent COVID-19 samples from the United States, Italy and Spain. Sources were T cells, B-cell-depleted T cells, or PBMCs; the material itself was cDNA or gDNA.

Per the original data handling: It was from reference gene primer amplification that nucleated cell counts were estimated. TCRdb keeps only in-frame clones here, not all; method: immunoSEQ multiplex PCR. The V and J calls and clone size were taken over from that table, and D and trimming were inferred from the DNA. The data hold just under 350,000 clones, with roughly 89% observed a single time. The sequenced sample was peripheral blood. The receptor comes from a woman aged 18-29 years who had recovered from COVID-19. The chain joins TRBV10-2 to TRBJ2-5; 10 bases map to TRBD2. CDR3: CASSQLAGYQETQYF. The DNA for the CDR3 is TGCGCCAGCAGTCAACTAGCGGGGTACCAAGAGACCCAGTACTTC.